This T cell receptor (beta chain) is drawn from a study of metastatic and nonmetastatic thyroid tumors. Study context: Thyroid patients, malignant and benign, had repertoires compared across blood and tumor or nodule tissue.

The authors' processing: In papillary thyroid cancer, a distant-metastasis classifier was built using CDR3 differences across clinicopathological groups. MiXCR reprocessed the PCR reads for TCRdb. The V and J calls come from TCRdb's annotation, not from the publication. The table includes about 49,000 clones, less than 4.5% detected once. There were no patients who had received any treatment before thyroid surgery. The CDR3 spans 15 residues. The V gene end was trimmed by 0 bases and the J gene end by 6 bases; junction bases not matched to a gene: 6. The germline CDR1 and CDR2 sequences are SGHRS and YFSETQ.

The specimen was blood. This clonotype was sampled from a female donor with papillary thyroid cancer or a benign thyroid nodule (not recorded which). Some clones in this sample may be carry-over from other donors' samples. This chain uses TRBV5-1 with TRBJ2-7, with TRBD2 matching over 10 bases. In DNA, the CDR3 is TGCGCCAGCAGCTTGGTAACCGGGACTAGCGCCGAGCAGTACTTC. It is translated as CASSLVTGTSAEQYF.